A single T cell receptor (beta chain) is shown here with its context. V dropped 4 bases and J dropped 1; count of bases not matched to a gene: 4. This CDR3 region has 15 residues. Germline V lookup: CDR1 SGHRS, CDR2 YFSETQ. This entry belongs to a study of T cell changes during pregnancy in multiple sclerosis. Some clones are missing from TCRdb's copy, which holds only in-frame ones; the method was immunoSEQ multiplex PCR. The table includes more than 100,000 clones, approximately 90% detected once. Sequenced here: peripheral blood, sampled after pregnancy. The source of this sequence is a female donor with multiple sclerosis, enrolled in a pregnancy study. V usage is TRBV5-1 and J usage is TRBJ2-2, with 7 bases fitting TRBD2. This CDR3 reads CASSPRGGNTGELFF. The CDR3 DNA reads TGCGCCAGCAGCCCCCGCGGGGGGAACACCGGGGAGCTGTTTTTT.